This T cell receptor beta chain was found in a study of blood T cell repertoires in COVID-19. Background on the study: Both acute and convalescent COVID-19 samples were obtained from the United States, Italy and Spain.

The germline V gene encodes CDR1 LGHDT and CDR2 YNNKEL (reference sequence). This CDR3 is 18 amino acids long. V trimming: 3 bases; J trimming: 4 bases; junction bases outside the gene matches: 8. This clone has only one observation. The table came from immunoSEQ multiplex PCR; TCRdb's copy has only in-frame clones and leaves some out. The sample lists fewer than 450,000 clones; around 87% were seen once. The source of this sequence is a woman aged 45-65 years with COVID-19, enrolled during active disease. Specimen: peripheral blood. The gene calls are TRBV3-1 (or the pseudogene TRBV3-2) and TRBJ2-1; 14 bases map to TRBD2. DNA of the CDR3: TGTGCCAGCAGCCAGGCGACTAGCGGGAGGGCCCCATACAATGAGCAGTTCTTC. Its translation is CASSQATSGRAPYNEQFF.